This T cell receptor (beta chain) was identified in a study of T cells expressing NK-cell markers. Looking at the study overall: Sorted T-cell subsets CD3+CD56+NKG2C+, CD3+CD56+NKG2C- and CD3+CD56-NKG2C+ were TCR beta-sequenced. Eight donors were sequenced, seven testing HCMV-seropositive and one testing seronegative. The study's findings and limits: Once again these clonotypes came out on top in the CD3+CD56-NKG2C+ fraction of four donors.

It was by 5'RACE template switching with UMIs that TCR beta cDNA was made. No DNA is given; TCRdb re-called the 5' RACE reads and lists each CDR3 protein once. The repertoire table contains about 460,000 distinct CDR3 sequences. A note on this clonotype: Its target is unknown.

The sequenced material came from blood T cells: a sorted CD56 or NKG2C T cell subset, CD4+ or CD8+ T cells, or bulk PBMC T cells (not recorded which). The sequence was obtained from a woman in her forties or fifties in good health.

CDR3 in amino acids: CASRPSRAGRGFF. The chain has TRBV12-3 or TRBV12-4 and TRBJ1-1. The CDR3 has 13 amino acids.